The text below deals with one T cell receptor (beta chain). As yet, its antigen is unknown. The CDR3 loop spans 17 amino acids. Trimming took off 3 bases at V and 5 bases at J, with 20 bases between the two ends. Per the germline V gene, CDR1 is LGHDT and CDR2 is YNNKEL (reference sequence). The sample is drawn from a study of identical twins. Through template switching, a universal primer site was introduced, and the cDNA contained unique molecular identifiers. A single record per CDR3 protein comes from TCRdb applying MiXCR to the 5' RACE reads. The repertoire holds about 920,000 distinct CDR3 sequences, over 9% seen once, with 1.5% to 2% in the top ten. The study, taken as a whole, reports: Excess twin sharing in beta out-of-frame sequences was weaker. One should note that invariant MAIT and iNKT cells could partly confound zero-insertion analyses. Insertion counts were lower in abundant cord blood beta clonotypes, a trend that memory repertoires did not show.

This sample also appeared in a second study, on yellow fever vaccine responses in identical twins.

V and J are TRBV3-1 and TRBJ2-1, with TRBD1 as a possible D gene (6 bases). This sequence originates from a woman aged 18-29 years in good health. Input material: PBMCs. The CDR3 loop reads CASSQLQGLTLNNEQFF. CDR3 bases: TGTGCCAGCAGCCAGTTACAGGGCTTAACTCTTAACAATGAGCAGTTCTTC.